Given below is one T cell receptor (beta chain) in context. Antigen specificity is unknown. Sample-barcoded 5' priming and a J-beta primer mix drove a second PCR of about 6 to 11 cycles. Per sample, CDR3-containing paired-end reads numbered at least 2.5 million. TCRdb re-called the 5' RACE reads with MiXCR, one entry per CDR3 protein. Of 1.5 million to 2 million distinct CDR3 sequences in the sample, around 40% were seen once. The source of the sample is a study of blood T cells in healthy people across ages. Study-wide findings and caveats: Roughly linear age-related decline in beta diversity appeared, significant by age about 37. Diversity was estimated from one million T cells, and these estimates were considered underestimates.

The CDR3 sequence is 12 residues long. Per germline, CDR1 SGHTA and CDR2 FQGNSA. V dropped 7 bases and J dropped 3 bases, with 8 bases sitting between them. The specimen was blood. This sequence was found in a human donor in good health. The chain is built from TRBV7-2 and TRBJ2-3, with unresolved D. The CDR3 nucleotides are TGTGCCAGCACCTTGGAGACAGATACGCAGTATTTT. Residues: CASTLETDTQYF.